This TCR beta chain came from a study of T cell repertoires in cytomegalovirus infection. Across the study: Well-studied HLA-B-restricted CMV epitopes were used in the study alongside recently identified HLA-C-restricted ones. Indications came from public TCR beta signatures; they pointed to CMV infection and to a matching HLA type.

Trimming removed 3 bases at V and 1 base at J, with 9 bases between. CDR3 size: 14 residues. Germline V gene data show CDR1 as MDHEN and CDR2 as SYDVKM. Overall study results and limits: In two of eight donors, the top clonotype was HLA-C-restricted CMV-specific.

In the case of this clonotype: Its specificity is unknown.

TCRdb reanalysed the reads using MiXCR and keeps one entry per CDR3 protein. Of approximately 730,000 distinct CDR3 sequences in the sample, roughly 28% were seen once. The sequencing used cultured CD8+ T cells from PBMCs, collected from culture after CMV antigen stimulation. This chain uses TRBV28 with TRBJ2-5, with unresolved D. This TCR was sampled from a human donor in good health (CMV status not recorded). Some clones in this sample may be carry-over from other donors' samples. For the CDR3, the DNA is TGTGCCAGCAGTTTCCTTGGAGTCCAAGAGACCCAGTACTTC. It specifies CASSFLGVQETQYF.